The 26 T cell receptor beta chains below come from one sample, sequenced in a study of cytomegalovirus exposure and HLA in healthy donors. PCR involved 60 Vbeta and 13 Jbeta primers. Clones were sequenced by immunoSEQ multiplex PCR, and TCRdb holds only the in-frame ones, with some missing. The profile shows 75,000 to 90,000 clones, 55% to 70% of them singletons. Sequencing was done on a sample of PBMCs. The receptors here all came from a woman aged 40 to 50 in good health and CMV-seropositive.

J is TRBJ1-2 and V is TRBV6-5, with 7 bases identical to TRBD1. V lost 7 bases to trimming and J lost 8 bases; unmatched junction nucleotides: 16. Germline V gives CDR1 MNHEY, CDR2 SVGAGI. The CDR3 contains 15 residues. The CDR3 here is CASISPGQRVGGYTF. As DNA, the CDR3 is TGTGCCAGCATTTCACCGGGACAGCGGGTCGGCGGCTACACCTTC.

This clone has only a few counts. This sequence joins TRBV4-3 and TRBJ2-1; 9 nucleotides align to TRBD2. The CDR3 contains 15 residues. Germline lookup yields CDR1 LGHNA and CDR2 YSLEER. J lost 4 bases, V lost 1 base, and 2 bases had no gene match. CDR3 sequence reads: CASSQGTSAYNEQFF. The DNA of the CDR3 is TGCGCCAGCAGCCAAGGGACTAGCGCTTACAATGAGCAGTTCTTC.

The J gene is TRBJ1-4, the V gene TRBV5-1; D possibly corresponds to TRBD1 (6 bases). This CDR3 contains 15 residues. CDR1 is SGHRS and CDR2 is YFSETQ in the germline V gene. V dropped 4 bases and J dropped 0 bases, with 10 bases sitting between them. The CDR3 nucleotides read TGCGCCAGCAGCCCCCAGGGGCCAACTAATGAAAAACTGTTTTTT. Amino acid sequence: CASSPQGPTNEKLFF.

The J gene is TRBJ2-7, the V gene TRBV6-1, with 11 bases aligning to TRBD2. Trimming removed 0 bases from V and 9 bases from J; junction bases left unmatched: 7. The CDR3 totals 15 residues. The germline V gene encodes CDR1 MNHNS and CDR2 SASEGT. The CDR3 sequence: CASSEAQASGRMQYF. The CDR3 DNA reads TGTGCCAGCAGTGAAGCGCAGGCTAGCGGGAGGATGCAGTACTTC.

The gene calls are TRBV5-6 and TRBJ2-5, with D possibly TRBD2 on 6 matching bases. This CDR3 has 13 residues. Germline lookup yields CDR1 SGHDT and CDR2 YYEEEE. Trimming left V 0 bases short and J 3 bases short, with 6 bases between. The CDR3 sequence: CASSLVAEETQYF. The CDR3 nucleotides are TGTGCCAGCAGCTTGGTAGCGGAAGAGACCCAGTACTTC.

The chain couples TRBV23-1 to TRBJ2-3; 11 bases are shared with TRBD2. Being an ORF, TRBV23-1 has a function that is uncertain. This CDR3 contains 21 residues. Losses at the gene ends were 1 base for V and 0 bases for J; bases not matched to a gene: 15. CDR3 DNA sequence: TGCGCCAGCAGTCAATTAGGTATAGCGGGAGGGCCAATGGTAAGCACAGATACGCAGTATTTT. This translates into CASSQLGIAGGPMVSTDTQYF.

The rearrangement joins TRBV5-5 to TRBJ2-7; D remains ambiguous. This CDR3 is built from 12 residues. Trimming pared 6 bases from V and 3 bases from J, leaving 10 bases between. Germline CDR1 and CDR2: SGHKS and YYEKEE (reference sequence). In nucleotides, the CDR3 is TGTGCCAGCATCGGTCACGGCTACGAGCAGTACTTC. Translating gives CASIGHGYEQYF.

V usage is TRBV7-9 and J usage is TRBJ2-3; D is perhaps TRBD2 (5 bases). The CDR3 has 12 residues. The germline V gene has CDR1 SEHNR and CDR2 FQNEAQ (reference sequence). The germline V and J ends were trimmed by 7 bases and 7 bases, with 12 bases remaining between them. This chain's CDR3 is CASTITGNTQYF. As DNA, the CDR3 is TGTGCCAGCACCATAACGGGAAATACGCAGTATTTT.

The chain recombines TRBV9 with TRBJ2-7, with TRBD2 matching 10 bases. CDR1 is SGDLS and CDR2 is YYNGEE in the germline V gene. The length of the CDR3 is 16 residues. The ends lost 4 bases at V and 1 base at J; junction bases unmatched: 8. The CDR3 DNA is TGTGCCAGCAGCACTACCGGGACTAGCGCATCCTACGAGCAGTACTTC. Translating gives CASSTTGTSASYEQYF.

This clone was seen at least ten times. The rearrangement uses TRBV7-9 and TRBJ2-2; D unresolved. With 6 bases removed from V and 1 base from J, the gap between germline ends came to 6 bases. This CDR3 has 13 amino acids. Germline CDR1 reads SEHNR; CDR2 reads FQNEAQ (reference sequence). In nucleotides, the CDR3 is TGTGCCAGCAGTACACAGAACACCGGGGAGCTGTTTTTT. This gives the protein CASSTQNTGELFF.

The chain couples TRBV19 to TRBJ2-5, with 9 bases aligning to TRBD2. The junction had 11 bases not matched to a gene; V was cut back by 5 bases and J by 7 bases. Per the germline V gene, CDR1 is LNHDA and CDR2 is SQIVND (reference sequence). This CDR3 comprises 15 residues. Written as DNA, the CDR3 is TGTGCCAGTAGTCCTGATTTGGCGGGAGGGGCGACCCAGTACTTC. It codes for CASSPDLAGGATQYF.

The sample holds a few counts of this clone. This chain links TRBV28 with TRBJ2-1; D unresolved. Trimming pared 8 bases from V and 7 bases from J, leaving 9 bases between. Per germline, CDR1 MDHEN and CDR2 SYDVKM. The CDR3 is 11 residues long. The CDR3 bases are TGTGCCAGCCTCGAGGAGAATGAGCAGTTCTTC. This gives the protein CASLEENEQFF.

The rearrangement uses TRBV2 and TRBJ2-1, with a weak D call TRBD1 (5 bases). V lost 3 bases and J 9 bases, leaving 15 bases between the germline ends. The germline gives CDR1 SNHLY, CDR2 FYNNEI. The CDR3 sequence is 14 residues long. The chain's CDR3 is CASSDVSPQGEQFF. The CDR3 DNA reads as TGTGCCAGCAGTGATGTCAGCCCTCAGGGTGAGCAGTTCTTC.

A few counts support this clone. This rearrangement joins TRBV11-3 to TRBJ2-1; D perhaps matches TRBD2 (5 bases). The CDR3 is 14 residues long. The V end was cut by 5 bases, the J end by 4 bases, with 12 bases between. Germline-derived CDR1 and CDR2 are SGHNT and YENEEA. CDR3 DNA sequence: TGTGCCAGCAGCCCGACCAGCGGATACAATGAGCAGTTCTTC. This gives the protein CASSPTSGYNEQFF.

This clone was recorded a few times. The chain carries TRBV10-3 and TRBJ1-1, with D possibly being TRBD1 (5 bases). Trimming stripped 7 bases from V and 4 bases from J, with 19 bases between. Germline V gene sequence: CDR1 ENHRY, CDR2 SYGVKD. This CDR3 comprises 15 residues. CDR3 amino acids: CAINAVDTLGTEAFF. DNA of the CDR3: TGTGCCATCAACGCGGTGGACACTTTGGGCACTGAAGCTTTCTTT.

This clone has a handful of counts. This sequence joins TRBV19 and TRBJ1-2; maybe TRBD1 (6 bases). The CDR3 is made up of 15 amino acids. V shed 5 bases and J shed 1 base, with 14 bases lying between them. Germline CDR1 and CDR2: LNHDA and SQIVND (reference sequence). The CDR3 spells CASSPAGALNYGYTF. Here the CDR3 DNA reads TGTGCCAGTAGTCCTGCGGGGGCTCTTAACTATGGCTACACCTTC.

V gene TRBV5-1 combines with J gene TRBJ2-7; 12 bases align to TRBD1. This CDR3 contains 15 residues. Germline CDR1 and CDR2: SGHRS and YFSETQ. The junction had 9 bases not matched to a gene; V was cut back by 4 bases and J by 7 bases. This chain's CDR3 is CASSGWDRGPGEQYF. The CDR3 coding sequence is TGCGCCAGCAGCGGATGGGACAGGGGGCCTGGGGAGCAGTACTTC.

This rearrangement joins TRBV4-3 to TRBJ1-3; D may be TRBD1 (5 bases). Trimming pared 5 bases from V and 0 bases from J, leaving 11 bases between. From germline, CDR1 is LGHNA and CDR2 YSLEER. CDR3 length equals 15 residues. The CDR3 here is CASSNQGLSGNTIYF. CDR3 DNA sequence: TGCGCCAGCAGCAACCAGGGCCTCTCTGGAAACACCATATATTTT.

The V gene is TRBV5-1, the J gene TRBJ2-3; 10 bases are shared with TRBD2. The CDR3 sequence is 15 residues long. The germline CDR1 and CDR2 sequences are SGHRS and YFSETQ. V lost 1 base and J lost 3; bases outside the gene matches: 2. The CDR3 is CASSLTSGKTDTQYF. CDR3 in DNA: TGCGCCAGCAGCTTGACTAGCGGGAAGACAGATACGCAGTATTTT.

This chain joins TRBV7-9 and TRBJ2-7; TRBD1 might be the D (5 bases). V was shortened by 9 bases and J by 3 bases, with 18 bases between the two germline ends. CDR3 length equals 14 residues. In germline, CDR1 is SEHNR, CDR2 FQNEAQ (reference sequence). CDR3: CASTQGKSRYEQYF. In DNA form, the CDR3 reads TGTGCCAGTACGCAGGGCAAGAGCCGCTACGAGCAGTACTTC.

V usage is TRBV6-1 and J usage is TRBJ1-4, with TRBD1 matching 11 bases. Per germline, CDR1 MNHNS and CDR2 SASEGT. The CDR3 is made up of 14 amino acids. V shed 3 bases and J 10 bases; nucleotides not matched to a gene: 4. DNA of the CDR3: TGTGCCAGCAGTGAGGACAGGGGGCGTGGAAAACTGTTTTTT. It yields the protein CASSEDRGRGKLFF.

CDR3 coding DNA: TGCGCCACCAAACAGGGGAACACTGAAGCTTTCTTT. Translation gives CATKQGNTEAFF. V is TRBV10-1 and J is TRBJ1-1, with D maybe TRBD1 (6 bases). With 10 bases removed from V and 1 base from J, the gap between germline ends came to 10 bases. Germline CDR1 WNHNN, CDR2 SYGVQD (reference sequence). This CDR3 has 12 residues.

The V and J genes are TRBV6-6 and TRBJ2-7; TRBD1 matches at 11 bases. V dropped 2 bases and J dropped 7; count of bases not matched to a gene: 4. The CDR3 consists of 14 residues. Germline CDR1 reads MNHNY; CDR2 reads SVGAGI (reference sequence). CDR3 residues: CASSYVGQGGEQYF. CDR3 sequence (DNA): TGTGCCAGCAGTTACGTGGGACAGGGGGGTGAGCAGTACTTC.

The V gene is TRBV27, the J gene TRBJ1-3, with unresolved D. The CDR3 length is 16 residues. The germline V gene encodes CDR1 MNHEY and CDR2 SMNVEV (reference sequence). Trimming removed 2 bases from V and 0 bases from J, with 11 bases in between. This CDR3 reads CASSLRAGISGNTIYF. The DNA of the CDR3 is TGTGCCAGCAGTTTAAGGGCCGGGATCTCTGGAAACACCATATATTTT.

This sequence joins TRBV25-1 and TRBJ2-3, with D possibly being TRBD1 (6 bases). The CDR3 extends over 16 amino acids. Germline V CDR1 and CDR2: MGHDK, SYGVNS. V was cut by 3 bases and J by 6 bases, with 19 bases left in between. The CDR3 DNA reads as TGTGCCAGCAGTGACTCGTTGGGAACAGGGTCCGATACGCAGTATTTT. This sequence encodes CASSDSLGTGSDTQYF.

J is TRBJ2-4 and V is TRBV28; D is ambiguous. V was clipped by 4 bases and J by 0 bases, with 4 bases between them. The V gene's germline CDR1 is MDHEN and CDR2 SYDVKM. The CDR3 sequence is 13 residues long. The CDR3 here is CASSSLAKNIQYF. In DNA form, the CDR3 reads TGTGCCAGCAGTTCTCTAGCCAAAAACATTCAGTACTTC. The full variable domain, completed using reference TRBV28 and TRBJ2-4, is DVKVTQSSRYLVKRTGEKVFLECVQDMDHENMFWYRQDPGLGLRLIYFSYDVKMKEKGDIPEGYSVSREKKERFSLILESASTNQTSMYLCASSSLAKNIQYFGAGTRLSVL.